This T cell receptor beta chain was identified during a study of shared T cell receptors in the human thymus. This clone was seen only a few times. Unmatched junction bases numbered 10, after V lost 7 bases and J lost 5 bases. In germline, CDR1 is MDHEN, CDR2 SYDVKM. The CDR3 consists of 16 residues. TCRdb's table, derived via immunoSEQ multiplex PCR, lists solely in-frame clones and lacks some. The table has hundreds of thousands of clones, more than 75% seen once; the top ten hold 0.01% to 0.015%. These same data were also listed under a study on human thymus T cells. That source adds: It was from resections taken during corrective heart surgery that the thymus tissue came. Among unrelated individuals, related research reported thymic repertoires that overlapped highly.

This sequence originates from a boy under two years old with a congenital heart defect. Material: thymocytes. This chain uses TRBV28 with TRBJ2-2, with 10 bases matching TRBD1. The DNA for the CDR3 is TGTGCCAGCACCCTCTTCAGGGACAGGGGTACCGGGGAGCTGTTTTTT. Protein product: CASTLFRDRGTGELFF. Supplemented by reference TRBV28 and TRBJ2-2, the full variable domain reads DVKVTQSSRYLVKRTGEKVFLECVQDMDHENMFWYRQDPGLGLRLIYFSYDVKMKEKGDIPEGYSVSREKKERFSLILESASTNQTSMYLCASTLFRDRGTGELFFGEGSRLTVL.